This T cell receptor beta chain came from a study of cytomegalovirus exposure and HLA in healthy donors. Study-wide background: There were 90 million to 140 million unique TCR beta sequences, drawn from approximately 180 million T cells, in an earlier analysis.

The PCR contained 60 Vbeta and 13 Jbeta primers. Measured with immunoSEQ multiplex PCR; TCRdb has only the in-frame clones, and not every one. Here the sample spans 100,000 to 150,000 clones, less than 85% being singletons. Germline V lookup: CDR1 SGHKS, CDR2 YYEKEE (reference sequence). V was pared by 2 bases and J by 0 bases, with 6 bases of the junction left unmatched. The CDR3 is 17 residues long. The receptor comes from a man aged 18 to 30 in good health and CMV-seropositive. The chain joins TRBV5-5 to TRBJ1-4; 8 nucleotides align to TRBD1. Sequencing input: PBMCs. The CDR3 region is CASSFRTGTATNEKLFF. The CDR3 coding sequence is TGTGCCAGCAGCTTCAGGACAGGGACAGCAACTAATGAAAAACTGTTTTTT.